This T cell receptor beta chain was identified during a study of T cells after yellow fever vaccination. Study in general: Preparation used SMART-Seq v4 Ultra Low Input for the low-cell-number fractions. Notes on the study in general: Weaker, the secondary response had a peak occurring faster, on day 5 versus 15.

Via MiXCR, TCRdb re-called the 5' RACE reads, giving one row per CDR3 protein. The sample holds 300,000 to 350,000 distinct CDR3 sequences, roughly 8% seen once. Concerning this clonotype: Its cognate antigen is unknown.

Deletions cut 5 bases from V and 11 bases from J, with 21 bases between. This CDR3 has 14 amino acids. Germline V lookup: CDR1 SEHNR, CDR2 FQNEAQ (reference sequence). The specimen comprised PBMCs, sampled about 49 days after the first yellow fever vaccination. The chain uses TRBV7-9 and TRBJ1-1, with D possibly TRBD1 on 5 matching bases. The TCR comes from a man between 18 and 35 years old who received the YFV17D yellow fever vaccine. Written as DNA, the CDR3 is TGTGCCAGCAGCCCTCGGGGTTCAGGGACTGCGGCTTTCTTT. Translation: CASSPRGSGTAAFF.